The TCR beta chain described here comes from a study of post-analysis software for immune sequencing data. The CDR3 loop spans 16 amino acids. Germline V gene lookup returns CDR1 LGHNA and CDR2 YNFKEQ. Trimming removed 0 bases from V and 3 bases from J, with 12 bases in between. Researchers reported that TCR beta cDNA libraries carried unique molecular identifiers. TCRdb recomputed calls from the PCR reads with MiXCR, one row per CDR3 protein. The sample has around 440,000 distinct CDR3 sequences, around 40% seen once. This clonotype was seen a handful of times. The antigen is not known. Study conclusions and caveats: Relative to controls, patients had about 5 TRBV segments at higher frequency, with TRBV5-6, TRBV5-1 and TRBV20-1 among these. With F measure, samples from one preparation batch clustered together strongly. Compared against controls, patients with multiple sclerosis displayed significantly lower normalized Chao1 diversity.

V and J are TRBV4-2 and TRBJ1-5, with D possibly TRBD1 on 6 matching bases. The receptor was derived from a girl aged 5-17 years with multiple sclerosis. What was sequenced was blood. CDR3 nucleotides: TGTGCCAGCAGCCAAGATTTGACAGGCCCCAATCAGCCCCAGCATTTT. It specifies CASSQDLTGPNQPQHF.